This TCR beta chain was documented in a study of cytomegalovirus exposure and HLA in healthy donors. Broader study findings: One later analysis reportedly identified an Asian-associated ancestry cluster that showed fewer N-insertions than the approximately 700-donor mean. Judged likely to be a sequencing artifact was a cluster of highly shared sequence variants.

As concerns this clone: Its antigen is not identified.

PCR primers comprised 60 Vbeta and 13 Jbeta primers. Sequencing was performed with immunoSEQ multiplex PCR; in TCRdb, only in-frame clones are kept and a portion is missing. There are some 75,000 clones in the sample, with roughly 0.89% held by the top ten. The material sequenced was PBMCs. This clonotype was obtained from a boy younger than 18 in good health and CMV-seronegative.

CDR3 protein: CASTTGEYGYTF. The CDR3, as DNA: TGTGCCAGCACCACAGGGGAATATGGCTACACCTTC. The rearrangement uses TRBV28 and TRBJ1-2, with TRBD1 matching over 7 bases. Germline CDR1 reads MDHEN; CDR2 reads SYDVKM. Trimming cost V 7 bases and J 5 bases; bases outside gene matches: 4. The CDR3 contains 12 residues.